The 20 T cell receptor beta chains given below trace back to one sample, sequenced in a study of blood T cell repertoires in COVID-19. Data came from immunoSEQ multiplex PCR; TCRdb stores just in-frame clones and leaves some out. The profile covers about 150,000 clones, with approximately 80% appearing a single time and approximately 0.5% taken by the ten largest. Material for sequencing was peripheral blood. Receptors originate from a man aged 55 to 69 with acute or convalescent COVID-19.

V and J are TRBV2 and TRBJ2-5; 8 bases match TRBD1. J lost 5 bases, V lost 3 bases, and 8 bases had no gene match. The length of the CDR3 is 15 residues. The V gene's germline CDR1 is SNHLY and CDR2 FYNNEI. CDR3 loop: CASSDQGAPLETQYF. CDR3 DNA sequence: TGTGCCAGCAGTGACCAGGGGGCTCCCTTGGAGACCCAGTACTTC. The full variable domain, completed using reference TRBV2 and TRBJ2-5, is EPEVTQTPSHQVTQMGQEVILRCVPISNHLYFYWYRQILGQKVEFLVSFYNNEISEKSEIFDDQFSVERPDGSNFTLKIRSTKLEDSAMYFCASSDQGAPLETQYFGPGTRLLVL.

This clone was seen only once. V and J are TRBV6-5 and TRBJ1-2; TRBD1 is a possible D gene (6 bases). Trimming cost V 2 bases and J 8 bases, with 12 bases left between them. The V gene's germline CDR1 is MNHEY and CDR2 SVGAGI. The CDR3 runs to 13 residues. This CDR3 reads CASSYLGAGGYTF. The CDR3 nucleotides are TGTGCCAGCAGTTACCTGGGGGCTGGCGGCTACACCTTC.

The chain uses TRBV30 and TRBJ1-1; possibly TRBD1 for D (6 bases). Looked up from germline, CDR1 is GTSNPN and CDR2 is SVGIG (reference sequence). V was pared by 4 bases and J by 5 bases, with 11 bases between. The length of the CDR3 is 12 residues. CDR3 in DNA: TGTGCCTGGAATGGGGGCTCGACTGAAGCTTTCTTT. Protein product: CAWNGGSTEAFF.

The chain recombines TRBV20-1 with TRBJ1-2, with 9 bases lining up with TRBD1. Per the germline V gene, CDR1 is DFQATT and CDR2 is SNEGSKA (reference sequence). The length of the CDR3 is 14 residues. The ends lost 3 bases at V and 2 bases at J; junction bases unmatched: 4. The CDR3 DNA follows: TGCAGTGCTAGTACAGGGACAGGGAACTATGGCTACACCTTC. It specifies CSASTGTGNYGYTF.

This chain connects TRBV6-2 or TRBV6-3 to TRBJ2-7; D is uncertain. This CDR3 comprises 15 residues. CDR1 is MNHEY, CDR2 SVGEGT, per germline. Trimming pared 2 bases from V and 5 bases from J, leaving 16 bases between. This CDR3 is CASSYGGPFDNEQYF. CDR3 sequence (DNA): TGTGCCAGCAGTTACGGTGGCCCTTTTGATAACGAGCAGTACTTC.

This clone was seen a single time. This sequence joins TRBV28 and TRBJ1-6; 8 bases map to TRBD1. The length of the CDR3 is 15 residues. V was pared by 6 bases and J by 4 bases, with 5 bases of the junction left unmatched. Germline CDR1 reads MDHEN; CDR2 reads SYDVKM. In DNA, the CDR3 is TGTGCCAGCAGCCCCCGGACAGGGTATAATTCACCCCTCCACTTT. This codes for CASSPRTGYNSPLHF.

In this sample, this clone turned up many times. The CDR3: CASSLRDRGNSPLHF. CDR3 nucleotides: TGTGCCAGCAGCCTCCGGGACAGGGGTAATTCACCCCTCCACTTT. The chain carries TRBV2 and TRBJ1-6; 10 bases agree with TRBD1. CDR1 and CDR2 from the germline V gene are SNHLY and FYNNEI. This CDR3 comprises 15 residues. V lost 6 bases and J lost 6; bases outside the gene matches: 5. Full variable domain (missing parts from reference TRBV2 and TRBJ1-6): EPEVTQTPSHQVTQMGQEVILRCVPISNHLYFYWYRQILGQKVEFLVSFYNNEISEKSEIFDDQFSVERPDGSNFTLKIRSTKLEDSAMYFCASSLRDRGNSPLHFGNGTRLTVT.

The rearrangement joins TRBV5-5 to TRBJ2-2, with no clear D. The CDR3 is 16 amino acids. The germline V gene encodes CDR1 SGHKS and CDR2 YYEKEE (reference sequence). The V gene lost 0 bases and the J gene lost 4 bases, with 13 bases spanning the gap. The CDR3 protein is CASSLALLWPTGELFF. The CDR3 coding sequence is TGTGCCAGCAGCTTGGCATTACTATGGCCCACCGGGGAGCTGTTTTTT.

The chain recombines TRBV6-5 with TRBJ2-7, with D possibly being TRBD1 (6 bases). The CDR3 is 13 residues long. The germline CDR1 and CDR2 sequences are MNHEY and SVGAGI. The V end was cut by 5 bases, the J end by 6 bases, with 14 bases between. The CDR3 DNA reads TGTGCCAGCAGTCAAACAGGGTCTGGCGAGCAGTACTTC. As protein: CASSQTGSGEQYF.

CDR3 nucleotide sequence: TGTGCCAGCAGTTCGACAGGGGCCTATAATTCACCCCTCCACTTT. It yields the protein CASSSTGAYNSPLHF. The J gene is TRBJ1-6, the V gene TRBV6-5, with 8 bases fitting TRBD1. The CDR3 consists of 15 residues. V shed 4 bases and J 2 bases; nucleotides not matched to a gene: 1. Germline lookup yields CDR1 MNHEY and CDR2 SVGAGI.

The J gene is TRBJ2-3, the V gene TRBV15; 11 bases align to TRBD1. The CDR3 loop spans 16 amino acids. V trimming: 7 bases; J trimming: 0 bases; junction bases outside the gene matches: 6. CDR1 is LNHNV and CDR2 is YYDKDF in the germline V gene (reference sequence). In nucleotides, the CDR3 is TGTGCCACCAAGGGGGACAGGGGGTCTAGCACAGATACGCAGTATTTT. The encoded protein is CATKGDRGSSTDTQYF.

This rearrangement joins TRBV19 to TRBJ1-5; possible D gene TRBD1, 5 bases. V was shortened by 10 bases and J by 6 bases, with 16 bases between the two germline ends. CDR1 and CDR2 (germline): LNHDA, SQIVND (reference sequence). There are 13 residues in the CDR3. CDR3 sequence (DNA): TGTGCCACCGGCGAAGGGGTCGGTCAGCCCCAGCATTTT. Translating gives CATGEGVGQPQHF.

The V call is TRBV10-3, the J call TRBJ2-5; TRBD2 is a possible D gene (5 bases). Germline V gives CDR1 ENHRY, CDR2 SYGVKD. There are 12 residues in the CDR3. V lost 4 bases and J lost 4, with 7 bases in between. CDR3 DNA sequence: TGTGCCATCAGTGTGGCGGGAGAGACCCAGTACTTC. Protein product: CAISVAGETQYF.

This chain links TRBV5-6 with TRBJ2-4; 9 bases agree with TRBD1. CDR3 length: 15 amino acids. V lost 0 bases to trimming and J lost 7 bases; unmatched junction nucleotides: 5. Germline V lookup: CDR1 SGHDT, CDR2 YYEEEE. The CDR3 DNA reads as TGTGCCAGCAGCTTGGATACAGGGGGCCTGAACATTCAGTACTTC. Protein: CASSLDTGGLNIQYF.

The chain recombines TRBV7-9 with TRBJ1-2; 8 bases align to TRBD1. Germline V gene sequence: CDR1 SEHNR, CDR2 FQNEAQ (reference sequence). Losses at the gene ends were 2 bases for V and 4 bases for J; bases not matched to a gene: 3. This CDR3 contains 14 residues. CDR3 sequence reads: CASSLPGGRYGYTF. The CDR3 nucleotides read TGTGCCAGCAGCTTACCAGGGGGCCGCTATGGCTACACCTTC.

The rearrangement links TRBV5-1 to TRBJ2-2, with 7 nucleotides matching TRBD1. Germline CDR1 and CDR2: SGHRS and YFSETQ. The trim removed 5 bases at V and 4 bases at J, leaving 8 bases unmatched. This CDR3 has 15 residues. This CDR3 is CASRRGGEGTGELFF. CDR3 DNA: TGCGCCAGCAGACGAGGGGGCGAGGGCACCGGGGAGCTGTTTTTT. The full variable domain, with the rest looked up from reference TRBV5-1 and TRBJ2-2, is KAGVTQTPRYLIKTRGQQVTLSCSPISGHRSVSWYQQTPGQGLQFLFEYFSETQRNKGNFPGRFSGRQFSNSRSEMNVSTLELGDSALYLCASRRGGEGTGELFFGEGSRLTVL.

This chain joins TRBV7-2 and TRBJ1-2; 7 bases are shared with TRBD1. The trim removed 4 bases at V and 4 bases at J, leaving 12 bases unmatched. CDR1 is SGHTA, CDR2 FQGNSA, per germline. The CDR3 has 16 amino acids. This CDR3 is CASSWAKGALVYGYTF. Here the CDR3 DNA reads TGTGCCAGCAGCTGGGCGAAGGGGGCGCTGGTCTATGGCTACACCTTC.

V gene TRBV7-2 combines with J gene TRBJ2-7; 7 bases match TRBD2. Germline CDR1 is SGHTA and CDR2 is FQGNSA. The CDR3 has 17 residues. Trimming took 1 base from V and 4 from J; bases not matched to a gene: 13. DNA for the CDR3: TGTGCCAGCAGCTTAGAAAGCGGGGCCGGAGGTTGGTACGAGCAGTACTTC. It specifies CASSLESGAGGWYEQYF.

V and J are TRBV24-1 and TRBJ1-1; 7 positions agree with TRBD1. After removal of 2 bases from V and 3 bases from J, the junction contained 14 bases not matched to a gene. The CDR3 consists of 18 residues. Germline loops: CDR1 KGHDR, CDR2 SFDVKD. The DNA for the CDR3 is TGTGCCACCAGTGATTACGGCCGAGGGGGCCTCTATTACACTGAAGCTTTCTTT. Amino acid sequence: CATSDYGRGGLYYTEAFF.

This clone occurred once. Other DNA sequences within the sample encode an identical CDR3. This chain uses TRBV5-1 with TRBJ2-3; TRBD1 matches 11 bases. The CDR3 length is 14 residues. The V gene's germline CDR1 is SGHRS and CDR2 YFSETQ. With V trimmed by 4 bases and J by 7 bases, 5 bases remained unmatched. The CDR3 DNA reads as TGCGCCAGCAGCCCCGGACAGGGGGCTAATACGCAGTATTTT. Encoded protein: CASSPGQGANTQYF.